These 10 T cell receptor beta chains were sequenced from one sample in a study of technical replicates of blood from several donors. TCRdb's copy holds only in-frame clones and misses some; the assay was immunoSEQ multiplex PCR. This sample has roughly 67,000 clones, with 95% to 98% found just once. The sample taken for sequencing was T cells isolated from PBMCs. The receptors derive from a human donor in good health.

Points on this clone: At one of its ends the junction is not consistent with the germline gene, which may arise from a read error. The rearrangement links TRBV14 to TRBJ1-2; D unresolved. The CDR3 spans 13 residues. Per germline, CDR1 SGHDN and CDR2 FVKESK. In DNA form, the CDR3 reads TGTGCCAGCAGCCAAGGGGCAGCCTATGGCCACACCTTC. It encodes CASSQGAAYGHTF.

The chain recombines TRBV5-1 with TRBJ2-7; a weak D match, TRBD1 (5 bases). This CDR3 contains 12 residues. The germline V gene has CDR1 SGHRS and CDR2 YFSETQ. The V gene lost 2 bases and the J gene lost 3 bases, with 6 bases spanning the gap. CDR3 DNA: TGCGCCAGCAGCTTAAGGGGCTACGAGCAGTACTTC. Translated: CASSLRGYEQYF.

The chain links TRBV6-5 to TRBJ2-2, with 9 bases matching TRBD2. Germline V lookup: CDR1 MNHEY, CDR2 SVGAGI. The V segment lost 3 bases and the J segment 1 base; nucleotides outside the gene matches: 3. This CDR3 contains 16 residues. The CDR3 loop is CASSYSGGRNTGELFF. CDR3 in DNA: TGTGCCAGCAGTTATAGCGGGGGCCGGAACACCGGGGAGCTGTTTTTT.

The rearrangement links TRBV28 to TRBJ2-7; maybe TRBD2 (6 bases). Per the germline V gene, CDR1 is MDHEN and CDR2 is SYDVKM. Deletions cut 3 bases from V and 7 bases from J, with 19 bases between. There are 15 residues in the CDR3. The CDR3: CASSLAGSRVEEQYF. DNA for the CDR3: TGTGCCAGCAGTTTGGCGGGGAGTAGGGTGGAAGAGCAGTACTTC.

This clone was found once. This rearrangement joins TRBV28 to TRBJ2-7; D is perhaps TRBD1 (6 bases). The CDR3 consists of 11 residues. V was shortened by 4 bases and J by 8 bases, with 9 bases between the two germline ends. CDR1 MDHEN and CDR2 SYDVKM come from the germline V gene. This chain's CDR3 is CASSSTGQQYF. The DNA of the CDR3 is TGTGCCAGCAGTTCAACAGGGCAGCAGTACTTC.

The chain joins TRBV30 to TRBJ2-2; TRBD2 is a possible D gene (6 bases). The V gene lost 0 bases and the J gene lost 8 bases, with 10 bases spanning the gap. This CDR3 spans 13 amino acids. CDR1 is GTSNPN and CDR2 is SVGIG in the germline V gene (reference sequence). CDR3 amino acids: CAWSVTGVGELFF. The CDR3 coding sequence is TGTGCCTGGAGTGTAACGGGGGTTGGGGAGCTGTTTTTT.

The chain couples TRBV13 to TRBJ1-2, with D maybe TRBD1 (6 bases). CDR1 and CDR2 from the germline V gene are PRHDT and FYEKMQ (reference sequence). The CDR3 extends over 12 amino acids. V gave up 6 bases and J gave up 8 bases, with 13 bases separating them. The CDR3 protein is CASRRQEDGYTF. CDR3 DNA sequence: TGTGCCAGCAGGAGACAGGAGGACGGCTACACCTTC. Variable domain in full (rest from reference TRBV13 and TRBJ1-2): AAGVIQSPRHLIKEKRETATLKCYPIPRHDTVYWYQQGPGQDPQFLISFYEKMQSDKGSIPDRFSAQQFSDYHSELNMSSLELGDSALYFCASRRQEDGYTFGSGTRLTVV.

J is TRBJ1-2 and V is TRBV15, with unresolved D. This CDR3 is 15 amino acids long. V shed 2 bases and J shed 8 bases, with 18 bases lying between them. Germline CDR1 is LNHNV and CDR2 is YYDKDF (reference sequence). The CDR3 here is CATSRSQVAIGGYTF. The CDR3 DNA is TGTGCCACCAGCAGATCCCAGGTGGCAATAGGAGGCTACACCTTC.

The gene calls are TRBV19 and TRBJ2-7; the match to TRBD1 covers 9 bases. In germline, CDR1 is LNHDA, CDR2 SQIVND (reference sequence). Trimming at V came to 1 base and at J to 2 bases, leaving 6 bases not matched to a gene. The CDR3 sequence is 16 residues long. The CDR3 is CASSIGSGTGTYEQYF. DNA for the CDR3: TGTGCCAGTAGTATAGGGTCCGGGACAGGGACCTACGAGCAGTACTTC.

This chain links TRBV12-5 with TRBJ2-1; a weak D match, TRBD1 (6 bases). Germline CDR1 reads LGHNT; CDR2 reads FRNRAP. V dropped 1 base and J dropped 9 bases, with 25 bases sitting between them. The CDR3 is 18 residues long. The CDR3 spells CASGLALTGQGNNVEQFF. The CDR3 DNA is TGTGCTAGTGGTTTGGCGTTGACGGGACAAGGGAATAATGTTGAGCAGTTCTTC.